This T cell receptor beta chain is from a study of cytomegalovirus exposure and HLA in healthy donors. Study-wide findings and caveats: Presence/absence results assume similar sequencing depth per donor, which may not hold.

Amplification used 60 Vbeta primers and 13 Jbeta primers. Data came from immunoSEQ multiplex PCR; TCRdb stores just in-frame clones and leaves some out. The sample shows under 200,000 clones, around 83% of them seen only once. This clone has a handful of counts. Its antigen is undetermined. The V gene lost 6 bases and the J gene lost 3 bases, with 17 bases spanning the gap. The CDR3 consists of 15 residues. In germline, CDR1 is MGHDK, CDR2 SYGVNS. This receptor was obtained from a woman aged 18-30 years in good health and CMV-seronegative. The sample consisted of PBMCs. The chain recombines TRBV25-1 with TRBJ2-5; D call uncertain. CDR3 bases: TGTGCCAGCAGCCCCTCGGATCAACGGGAAGAGACCCAGTACTTC. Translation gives CASSPSDQREETQYF. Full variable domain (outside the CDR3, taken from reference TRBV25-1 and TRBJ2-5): EADIYQTPRYLVIGTGKKITLECSQTMGHDKMYWYQQDPGMELHLIHYSYGVNSTEKGDLSSESTVSRIRTEHFPLTLESARPSHTSQYLCASSPSDQREETQYFGPGTRLLVL.